This TCR beta chain was observed in a study of shared clonotypes between healthy human individuals. The protocol was immunoSEQ multiplex PCR, while the TCRdb copy is restricted to in-frame clones and leaves out a portion. Seen here are millions of clones, about 95% observed once, and the top ten hold more than 0.95%. Whole-study findings and limits: Naive subsets generally had larger estimated richness than memory subsets.

On this clone: Its antigen is unidentified.

Naive CD8 isolation took CD45RO-negative cells positively selected for CCR7 and excluded terminally differentiated effector memory CD45RA+ cells. Germline values: CDR1 MNHEY, CDR2 SMNVEV (reference sequence). The CDR3 is made up of 16 amino acids. V lost 5 bases and J 7 bases, leaving 23 bases between the germline ends. The clonotype was recovered from a man aged 18 to 29 in good health. Sequencing was done on a sample of naive CD8+ T cells sorted from blood. The chain has TRBV27 and TRBJ1-2, with D possibly TRBD1 on 5 matching bases. The CDR3 nucleotides are TGTGCCAGCAGTCCACTAGGGGCCCAGGGCTTGGGTGGCTACACCTTC. It specifies CASSPLGAQGLGGYTF.